This T cell receptor (beta chain) was sequenced for a study of OX40 agonist ivuxolimab in advanced cancers. Study information: The study treated patients with ivuxolimab, an agonistic anti-OX40 (CD134) antibody. Study observations and caveats: Circulating CD4+ and CD8+ T cells showed clonal expansion by week 6 at 0.1 to 3.0 mg/kg. Expanded clones were, on average, more numerous in CD8+ T cells than in CD4+.

This clone came up once. The antigen remains undetermined. Repertoires were generated with immunoSEQ multiplex PCR, while TCRdb's copy carries only in-frame clones and drops some. The data contain roughly 66,000 clones, 80% of them singletons. The sample in question was CD4+ or CD8+ T cells sorted from blood, obtained in a trial of the OX40 agonist ivuxolimab. The source of this sequence is an adult with an advanced solid tumor such as melanoma, head and neck, liver or kidney cancer.

The CDR3 sequence: CASRIRGERGYTF. The CDR3 region has the DNA TGTGCCAGCAGGATCAGGGGGGAGCGTGGCTACACCTTC. The chain combines TRBV6-5 with TRBJ1-2; 7 bases fit TRBD1. V trimming: 6 bases; J trimming: 7 bases; junction bases outside the gene matches: 8. Germline CDR1 is MNHEY and CDR2 is SVGAGI. CDR3 length: 13 amino acids.